This section outlines one T cell receptor (beta chain) sequence together with its context. The antigen remains unidentified. This sample stems from a study of post-analysis software for immune sequencing data. Study-level points and caveats: Significantly lower normalized Chao1 diversity was seen in multiple sclerosis patients than in controls. Samples prepared in the same batch strongly co-clustered by F measure. Controls showed lower frequencies than patients for roughly 5 TRBV segments, and TRBV5-6, TRBV5-1 and TRBV20-1 were among these.

This CDR3 contains 14 residues. V was clipped by 4 bases and J by 5 bases, with 15 bases between them. CDR1 and CDR2 from the germline V gene are SGDLS and YYNGEE. Prepared libraries of TCR beta cDNA carried unique molecular identifiers. Out of 1 to 10 million T cells, a few hundred thousand cDNA molecules were generated. One entry per CDR3 protein, called by TCRdb with MiXCR from the PCR reads. Among 350,000 to 500,000 distinct CDR3 sequences listed, about 39% were seen once. Specimen: blood. The rearrangement links TRBV9 to TRBJ1-1; D is possibly TRBD1 (6 bases). The receptor was derived from a girl aged 2-10 years with multiple sclerosis. CDR3 region: CASSPIRGGTEAFF. CDR3 DNA: TGTGCCAGCAGCCCCATCAGAGGGGGAACTGAAGCTTTCTTT.